Sequencing of this T cell receptor beta chain was carried out in a study of shared clonotypes between healthy human individuals. CD8 cells classed as naive were CD45RO-negative and positively selected for CCR7, excluding terminally differentiated effector memory CD45RA+ cells. CDR3 size: 16 residues. The ends were cut back, 0 bases at V and 3 bases at J, with 14 bases in the middle. Germline loops: CDR1 MGHRA, CDR2 YSYEKL. Measured with immunoSEQ multiplex PCR; TCRdb has only the in-frame clones, and not every one. The sample has about 2 million clones, roughly 94% seen once. The source is a man aged 18 to 29 in good health. The chain is built from TRBV4-1 and TRBJ2-5; D not certain. What was sequenced was naive CD8+ T cells sorted from blood. The CDR3 reads CASSQDPASLEETQYF. CDR3 coding DNA: TGCGCCAGCAGCCAAGATCCAGCCAGCCTTGAAGAGACCCAGTACTTC.